This T cell receptor beta chain was identified in a study of early T cells in non-severe SARS-CoV-2 infection. Unique molecular identifiers were added to individual cDNA molecules. TCRdb re-called the 5' RACE reads through MiXCR, storing one row per CDR3 protein. The table shows approximately 41,000 distinct CDR3 sequences, with around 4.6% occurring only once. This clonotype was detected ten times or more. V was cut by 4 bases and J by 7 bases, with 19 bases left in between. The CDR3 is 15 amino acids. Germline loops: CDR1 SGHAT, CDR2 FQNNGV. The V and J genes are TRBV11-2 and TRBJ2-5; D gene unclear. The TCR comes from an adult who was a healthcare worker with PCR-confirmed SARS-CoV-2 infection or an uninfected control (not recorded which). Sequenced sample: whole blood. DNA for the CDR3: TGTGCCAGCAGCTCACCGCGTCATGGCGGCGGGACCCAGTACTTC. It translates to CASSSPRHGGGTQYF.